This entry describes one T cell receptor beta chain. PCR primers comprised 60 Vbeta and 13 Jbeta primers. Sequenced by immunoSEQ multiplex PCR; TCRdb stores in-frame clones only, minus some. Of more than 150,000 clones listed, around 80% were seen once; the top ten hold 7%. CDR3 length: 12 amino acids. Germline V CDR1 and CDR2: SGHTA, FQGNSA. The ends were cut back, 3 bases at V and 4 bases at J, with 7 bases in the middle. The record originates from a study of cytomegalovirus exposure and HLA in healthy donors. V gene TRBV7-2 combines with J gene TRBJ2-7; no clear D. This receptor was taken from a middle-aged woman in good health and CMV-seropositive. Sequenced: PBMCs. The CDR3 DNA is TGTGCCAGCAGCTTCACGGGTTACGAGCAGTACTTC. It translates to CASSFTGYEQYF.